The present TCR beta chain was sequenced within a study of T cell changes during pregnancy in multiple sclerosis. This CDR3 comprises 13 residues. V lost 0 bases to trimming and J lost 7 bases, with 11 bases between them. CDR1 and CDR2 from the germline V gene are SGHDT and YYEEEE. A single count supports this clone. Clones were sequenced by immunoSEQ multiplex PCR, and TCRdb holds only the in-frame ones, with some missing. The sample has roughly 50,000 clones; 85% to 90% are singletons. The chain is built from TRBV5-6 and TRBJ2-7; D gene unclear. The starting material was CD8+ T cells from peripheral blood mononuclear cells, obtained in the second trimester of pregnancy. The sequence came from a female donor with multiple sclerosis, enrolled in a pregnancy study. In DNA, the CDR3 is TGTGCCAGCAGCTTGGTGCAGGCCCAAGAGCAGTACTTC. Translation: CASSLVQAQEQYF. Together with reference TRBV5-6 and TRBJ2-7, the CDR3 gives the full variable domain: DAGVTQSPTHLIKTRGQQVTLRCSPKSGHDTVSWYQQALGQGPQFIFQYYEEEERQRGNFPDRFSGHQFPNYSSELNVNALLLGDSALYLCASSLVQAQEQYFGPGTRLTVT.